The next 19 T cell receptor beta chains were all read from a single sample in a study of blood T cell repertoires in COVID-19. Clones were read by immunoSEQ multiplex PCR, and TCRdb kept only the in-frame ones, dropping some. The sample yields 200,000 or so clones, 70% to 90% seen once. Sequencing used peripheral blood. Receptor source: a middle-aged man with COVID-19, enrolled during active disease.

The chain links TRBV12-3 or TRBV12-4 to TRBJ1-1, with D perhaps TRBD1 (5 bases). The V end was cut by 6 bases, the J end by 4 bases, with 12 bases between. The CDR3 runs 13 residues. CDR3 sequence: CASRNRLGTEAFF. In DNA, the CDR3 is TGTGCCAGCAGGAACAGGTTGGGCACTGAAGCTTTCTTT.

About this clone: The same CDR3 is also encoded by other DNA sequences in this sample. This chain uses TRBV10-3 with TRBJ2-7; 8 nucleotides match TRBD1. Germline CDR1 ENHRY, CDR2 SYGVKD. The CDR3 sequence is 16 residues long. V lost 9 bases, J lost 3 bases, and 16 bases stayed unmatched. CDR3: CAIRLGGQGAVYEQYF. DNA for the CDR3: TGTGCCATTCGGCTGGGTGGTCAGGGGGCGGTCTACGAGCAGTACTTC.

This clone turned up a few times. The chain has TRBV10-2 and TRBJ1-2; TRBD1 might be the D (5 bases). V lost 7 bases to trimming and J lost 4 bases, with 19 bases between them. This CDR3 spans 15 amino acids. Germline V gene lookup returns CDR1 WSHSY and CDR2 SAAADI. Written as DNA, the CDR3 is TGCGCCAGCACCGAACTCGCAGGGAGGTTCTATGGCTACACCTTC. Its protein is CASTELAGRFYGYTF.

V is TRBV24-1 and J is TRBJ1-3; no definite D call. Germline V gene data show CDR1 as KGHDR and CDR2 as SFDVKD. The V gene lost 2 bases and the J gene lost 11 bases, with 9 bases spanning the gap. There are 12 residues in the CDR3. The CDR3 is CATSDWLLAIYF. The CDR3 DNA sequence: TGTGCCACCAGTGATTGGCTCTTGGCCATATATTTT.

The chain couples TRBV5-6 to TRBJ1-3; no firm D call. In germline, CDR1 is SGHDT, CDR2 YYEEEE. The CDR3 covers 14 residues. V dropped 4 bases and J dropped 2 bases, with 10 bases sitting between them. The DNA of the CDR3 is TGTGCCAGCAGCCCACGAGTTCCTGGAAACACCATATATTTT. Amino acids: CASSPRVPGNTIYF.

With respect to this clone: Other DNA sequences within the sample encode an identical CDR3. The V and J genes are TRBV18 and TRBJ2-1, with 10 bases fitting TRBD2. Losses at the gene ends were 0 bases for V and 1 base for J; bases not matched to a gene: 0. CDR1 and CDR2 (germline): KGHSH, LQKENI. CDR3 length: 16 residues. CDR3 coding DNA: TGTGCCAGCTCACCACCTAGCGGGGGGTCCTACAATGAGCAGTTCTTC. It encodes CASSPPSGGSYNEQFF.

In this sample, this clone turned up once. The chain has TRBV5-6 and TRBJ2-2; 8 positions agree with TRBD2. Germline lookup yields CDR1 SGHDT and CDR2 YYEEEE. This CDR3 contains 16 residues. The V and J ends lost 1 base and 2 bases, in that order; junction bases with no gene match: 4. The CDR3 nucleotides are TGTGCCAGCAGCTTGTACGGGGGGGCTAACACCGGGGAGCTGTTTTTT. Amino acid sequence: CASSLYGGANTGELFF.

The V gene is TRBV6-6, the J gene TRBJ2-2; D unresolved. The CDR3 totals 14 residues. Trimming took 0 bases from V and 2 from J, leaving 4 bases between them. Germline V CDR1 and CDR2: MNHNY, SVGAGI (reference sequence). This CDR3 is CASSYSTNTGELFF. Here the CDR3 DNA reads TGTGCCAGCAGTTACTCGACTAACACCGGGGAGCTGTTTTTT.

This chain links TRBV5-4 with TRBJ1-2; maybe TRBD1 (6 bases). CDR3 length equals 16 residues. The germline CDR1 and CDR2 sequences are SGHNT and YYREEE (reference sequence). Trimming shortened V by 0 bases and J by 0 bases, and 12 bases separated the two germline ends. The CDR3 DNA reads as TGTGCCAGCAGCTTGGAGGGGGGGAGAACTAACTATGGCTACACCTTC. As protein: CASSLEGGRTNYGYTF. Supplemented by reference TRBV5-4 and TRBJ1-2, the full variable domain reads ETGVTQSPTHLIKTRGQQVTLRCSSQSGHNTVSWYQQALGQGPQFIFQYYREEENGRGNFPPRFSGLQFPNYSSELNVNALELDDSALYLCASSLEGGRTNYGYTFGSGTRLTVV.

The CDR3 bases are TGCAGTTACAGGATGGGCACTGAAGCTTTCTTT. Residues: CSYRMGTEAFF. The J gene is TRBJ1-1, the V gene TRBV20-1; TRBD1 is a possible D gene (5 bases). Germline loops: CDR1 DFQATT, CDR2 SNEGSKA (reference sequence). This CDR3 is 11 amino acids long. V gave up 8 bases and J gave up 4 bases, with 11 bases separating them.

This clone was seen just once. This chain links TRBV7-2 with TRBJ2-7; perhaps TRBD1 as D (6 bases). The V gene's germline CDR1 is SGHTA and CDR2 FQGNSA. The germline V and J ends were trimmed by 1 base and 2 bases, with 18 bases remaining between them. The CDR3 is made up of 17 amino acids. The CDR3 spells CASSLEGVGRSTYEQYF. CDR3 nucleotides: TGTGCCAGCAGCTTAGAGGGGGTTGGCCGGTCCACCTACGAGCAGTACTTC.

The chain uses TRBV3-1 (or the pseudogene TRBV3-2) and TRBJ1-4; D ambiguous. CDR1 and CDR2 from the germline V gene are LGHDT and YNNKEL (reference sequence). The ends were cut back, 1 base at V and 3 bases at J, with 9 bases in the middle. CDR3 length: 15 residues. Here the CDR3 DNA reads TGTGCCAGCAGCCAAGTGTATAGTCCTAATGAAAAACTGTTTTTT. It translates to CASSQVYSPNEKLFF.

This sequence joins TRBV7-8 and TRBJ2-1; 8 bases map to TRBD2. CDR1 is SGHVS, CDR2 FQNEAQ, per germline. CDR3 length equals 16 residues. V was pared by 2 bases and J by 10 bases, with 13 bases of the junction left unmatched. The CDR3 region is CASSLTPGLGSGEQFF. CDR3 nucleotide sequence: TGTGCCAGCAGCTTAACGCCGGGACTAGGGTCTGGGGAGCAGTTCTTC.

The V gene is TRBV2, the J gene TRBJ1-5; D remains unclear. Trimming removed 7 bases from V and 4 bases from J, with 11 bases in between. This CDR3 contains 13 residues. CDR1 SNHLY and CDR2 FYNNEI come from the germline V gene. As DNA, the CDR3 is TGTGCCAGCACCTTCGGGAGTAATCAGCCCCAGCATTTT. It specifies CASTFGSNQPQHF. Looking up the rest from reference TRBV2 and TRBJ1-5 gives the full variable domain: EPEVTQTPSHQVTQMGQEVILRCVPISNHLYFYWYRQILGQKVEFLVSFYNNEISEKSEIFDDQFSVERPDGSNFTLKIRSTKLEDSAMYFCASTFGSNQPQHFGDGTRLSIL.

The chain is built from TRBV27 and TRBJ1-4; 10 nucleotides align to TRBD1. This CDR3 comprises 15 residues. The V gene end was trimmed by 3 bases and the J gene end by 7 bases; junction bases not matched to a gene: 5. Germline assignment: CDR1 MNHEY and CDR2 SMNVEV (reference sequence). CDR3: CASSFSRTGGEKLFF. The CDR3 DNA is TGTGCCAGCAGTTTCTCCCGGACAGGGGGTGAAAAACTGTTTTTT.

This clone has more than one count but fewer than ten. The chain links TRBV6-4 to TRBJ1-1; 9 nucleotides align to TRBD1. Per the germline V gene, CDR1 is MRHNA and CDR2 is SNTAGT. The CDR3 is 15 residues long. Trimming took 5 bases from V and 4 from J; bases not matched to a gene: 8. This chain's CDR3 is CASSPEGQGFTEAFF. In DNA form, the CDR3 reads TGTGCCAGCAGTCCCGAGGGACAGGGATTCACTGAAGCTTTCTTT.

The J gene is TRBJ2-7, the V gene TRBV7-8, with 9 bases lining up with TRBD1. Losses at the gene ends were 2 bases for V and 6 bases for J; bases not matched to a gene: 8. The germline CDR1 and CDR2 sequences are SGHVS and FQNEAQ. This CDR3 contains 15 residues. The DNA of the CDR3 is TGTGCCAGCAGCTTAAGTGGGACAGGGTTTCGCGAGCAGTACTTC. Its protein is CASSLSGTGFREQYF.

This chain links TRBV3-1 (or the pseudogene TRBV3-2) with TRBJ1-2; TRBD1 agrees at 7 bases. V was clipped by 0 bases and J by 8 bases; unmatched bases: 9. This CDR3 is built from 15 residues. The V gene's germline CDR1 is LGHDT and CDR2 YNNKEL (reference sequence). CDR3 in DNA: TGTGCCAGCAGCCAAGATCTAAACAGGGGCCAGGGCTACACCTTC. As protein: CASSQDLNRGQGYTF.

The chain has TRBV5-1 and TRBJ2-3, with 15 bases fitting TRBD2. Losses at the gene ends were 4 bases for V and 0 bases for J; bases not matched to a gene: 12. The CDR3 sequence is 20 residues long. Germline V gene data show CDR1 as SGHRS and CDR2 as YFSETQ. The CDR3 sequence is CASSVPGLAGGTQSTDTQYF. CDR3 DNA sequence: TGCGCCAGCAGCGTTCCGGGACTAGCGGGAGGCACCCAGAGCACAGATACGCAGTATTTT. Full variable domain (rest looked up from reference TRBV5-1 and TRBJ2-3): KAGVTQTPRYLIKTRGQQVTLSCSPISGHRSVSWYQQTPGQGLQFLFEYFSETQRNKGNFPGRFSGRQFSNSRSEMNVSTLELGDSALYLCASSVPGLAGGTQSTDTQYFGPGTRLTVL.